These 20 T cell receptor beta chains share one sample of origin, sequenced in a study of blood T cell repertoires in COVID-19. The repertoire was sequenced with immunoSEQ multiplex PCR; TCRdb's copy has only in-frame clones and lacks some. The sample lists under 250,000 clones, about 86% occurring once. The sample taken for sequencing was PBMCs or T cells enriched from blood (not recorded which). The source is a woman in her 50s with acute COVID-19.

CDR3 sequence reads: CASSQGHPAANEKLFF. The CDR3 nucleotides read TGTGCCAGCAGCCAAGGCCACCCTGCGGCTAATGAAAAACTGTTTTTT. The chain couples TRBV14 to TRBJ1-4; D gene unclear. CDR1 SGHDN and CDR2 FVKESK come from the germline V gene. The CDR3 length is 16 residues. Trimming removed 1 base from V and 3 bases from J, with 12 bases in between.

The rearrangement links TRBV13 to TRBJ1-4; D not resolved. Germline V gene data show CDR1 as PRHDT and CDR2 as FYEKMQ (reference sequence). The length of the CDR3 is 13 residues. The germline V and J ends were trimmed by 2 bases and 10 bases, with 11 bases remaining between them. This CDR3 reads CASSLSRGAKLFF. Written as DNA, the CDR3 is TGTGCCAGCAGCTTATCACGGGGAGCAAAACTGTTTTTT.

The chain carries TRBV7-9 and TRBJ1-4, with D hard to call. CDR3 size: 14 residues. Looked up from germline, CDR1 is SEHNR and CDR2 is FQNEAQ (reference sequence). Trimming removed 1 base at V and 6 bases at J, with 9 bases between. In DNA, the CDR3 is TGTGCCAGCAGCTTAGATGGCGGTCATGAAAAACTGTTTTTT. The encoded protein is CASSLDGGHEKLFF.

This chain connects TRBV30 to TRBJ1-5; no firm D call. Trimming pared 5 bases from V and 0 bases from J, leaving 8 bases between. CDR1 and CDR2 (germline): GTSNPN, SVGIG (reference sequence). The CDR3 length is 13 residues. CDR3 nucleotide sequence: TGTGCCTGGTCCGAGGATAGCAATCAGCCCCAGCATTTT. As protein: CAWSEDSNQPQHF.

This chain uses TRBV6-5 with TRBJ1-6, with 9 bases matching TRBD1. The V gene's germline CDR1 is MNHEY and CDR2 SVGAGI. The CDR3 has 15 residues. J lost 6 bases, V lost 6 bases, and 6 bases had no gene match. CDR3 sequence (DNA): TGTGCCAGCAGAGAGGGACAGGGAGGTAATTCACCCCTCCACTTT. It specifies CASREGQGGNSPLHF.

V usage is TRBV7-2 and J usage is TRBJ2-7; possible D gene TRBD1, 6 bases. V lost 5 bases and J lost 0, with 14 bases in between. The germline gives CDR1 SGHTA, CDR2 FQGNSA. The CDR3 sequence is 15 residues long. The CDR3 protein is CASSRRTDVSYEQYF. CDR3 DNA sequence: TGTGCCAGCAGCCGGCGGACAGATGTCTCCTACGAGCAGTACTTC.

This chain connects TRBV6-5 to TRBJ1-2; TRBD1 matches at 8 bases. CDR1 is MNHEY and CDR2 is SVGAGI in the germline V gene. The CDR3 is 13 residues long. V lost 6 bases to trimming and J lost 4 bases; unmatched junction nucleotides: 4. CDR3 residues: CASRPTGGYGYTF. DNA for the CDR3: TGTGCCAGCAGACCCACAGGGGGCTATGGCTACACCTTC.

The gene calls are TRBV18 and TRBJ1-4; possible D gene TRBD1, 5 bases. The germline gives CDR1 KGHSH, CDR2 LQKENI. V gave up 6 bases and J gave up 0 bases, with 11 bases separating them. The length of the CDR3 is 15 residues. The CDR3 sequence is CASSDRFATNEKLFF. The CDR3 region has the DNA TGTGCCAGCTCTGACAGATTTGCAACTAATGAAAAACTGTTTTTT.

The table lists this clone with a few counts. The gene calls are TRBV27 and TRBJ2-2; 10 bases line up with TRBD2. The CDR3 is 17 amino acids. Germline assignment: CDR1 MNHEY and CDR2 SMNVEV (reference sequence). Trimming cost V 5 bases and J 0 bases; bases outside gene matches: 6. The DNA of the CDR3 is TGTGCCAGCAGTGCCTGGACTAGCGGAGCGAACACCGGGGAGCTGTTTTTT. Translation gives CASSAWTSGANTGELFF.

This clone was observed a single time. The rearrangement joins TRBV28 to TRBJ2-3; 8 positions match TRBD2. The germline V gene has CDR1 MDHEN and CDR2 SYDVKM. Trimming took 5 bases from V and 1 from J; bases not matched to a gene: 11. CDR3 size: 17 residues. CDR3 loop: CASSPAGAGVGTDTQYF. CDR3 coding DNA: TGTGCCAGCAGTCCAGCGGGAGCGGGAGTGGGCACAGATACGCAGTATTTT.

This chain uses TRBV7-9 with TRBJ1-4; 8 bases align to TRBD1. The CDR3 contains 14 residues. The V gene end was trimmed by 7 bases and the J gene end by 4 bases; junction bases not matched to a gene: 5. Germline values: CDR1 SEHNR, CDR2 FQNEAQ (reference sequence). CDR3 residues: CASTRTGLNEKLFF. CDR3 DNA sequence: TGTGCCAGCACCCGGACAGGGCTTAATGAAAAACTGTTTTTT.

This clone was recorded only once. This CDR3 is CAWNDRGTTSGTQYF. The CDR3 DNA is TGTGCCTGGAACGATAGAGGGACTACCTCCGGTACGCAGTATTTT. The chain has TRBV30 and TRBJ2-3; 7 positions match TRBD2. With 4 bases clipped from V and 8 bases from J, the junction kept 15 bases outside the gene matches. This CDR3 has 15 amino acids. In germline, CDR1 is GTSNPN, CDR2 SVGIG (reference sequence).

This clone showed up just a few times. The chain recombines TRBV7-2 with TRBJ1-2; TRBD1 aligns across 7 bases. Trimming at V came to 1 base and at J to 4 bases, leaving 6 bases not matched to a gene. The CDR3 loop spans 15 amino acids. Per the germline V gene, CDR1 is SGHTA and CDR2 is FQGNSA. CDR3 bases: TGTGCCAGCAGCTTAGGACAGGGTGTGGGCTATGGCTACACCTTC. Translation gives CASSLGQGVGYGYTF.

A note on this clone: One end of the junction varies from germline; a read error may be responsible. The V and J genes are TRBV7-2 and TRBJ1-2, with 11 bases that match TRBD1. This CDR3 spans 16 amino acids. The germline V gene has CDR1 SGHTA and CDR2 FQGNSA. CDR3 in DNA: TGTGCCAGCAACTTAGGACAGGGGGCGCTTTTCGGTGGCTACACCTTC. Its protein is CASNLGQGALFGGYTF.

This sequence joins TRBV30 and TRBJ2-5, with D perhaps TRBD1 (5 bases). The V gene's germline CDR1 is GTSNPN and CDR2 SVGIG (reference sequence). Trimming left V 7 bases short and J 1 base short, with 7 bases between. The CDR3 is made up of 11 amino acids. The CDR3, as DNA: TGTGCCTTGACAGTCCAAGAGACCCAGTACTTC. Its translation is CALTVQETQYF.

The rearrangement links TRBV6-5 to TRBJ1-4, with TRBD1 matching 8 bases. V lost 8 bases, J lost 8 bases, and 10 bases stayed unmatched. This CDR3 spans 14 amino acids. From germline, CDR1 is MNHEY and CDR2 SVGAGI. The CDR3 DNA sequence: TGTGCCAGCCGGAGAGGGACAGGTCTCGAAAAACTGTTTTTT. Amino acid sequence: CASRRGTGLEKLFF.

The chain has TRBV5-6 and TRBJ1-1, with D unclear. This CDR3 comprises 13 residues. Germline CDR1 SGHDT, CDR2 YYEEEE. Trimming left V 5 bases short and J 4 bases short, with 12 bases between. DNA of the CDR3: TGTGCCAGCAGGTCGAGGGCTTTCACTGAAGCTTTCTTT. Encoded protein: CASRSRAFTEAFF. Based on the CDR3 plus reference TRBV5-6 and TRBJ1-1, the full variable domain is DAGVTQSPTHLIKTRGQQVTLRCSPKSGHDTVSWYQQALGQGPQFIFQYYEEEERQRGNFPDRFSGHQFPNYSSELNVNALLLGDSALYLCASRSRAFTEAFFGQGTRLTVV.

V gene TRBV7-2 combines with J gene TRBJ2-7, with 8 bases aligning to TRBD2. The J segment lost 2 bases and the V segment lost 6 bases, leaving 6 bases of the junction unmatched. Looked up from germline, CDR1 is SGHTA and CDR2 is FQGNSA. This CDR3 is 14 amino acids long. In DNA form, the CDR3 reads TGTGCCAGCAGGAGCGGGAGCCCCCCCTACGAGCAGTACTTC. Its translation is CASRSGSPPYEQYF.

The J gene is TRBJ1-2, the V gene TRBV7-9; no reliable D call. The V end lost 1 base, the J end lost 8 bases, and 14 bases lay between the germline ends. This CDR3 contains 14 residues. CDR1 and CDR2 (germline): SEHNR, FQNEAQ (reference sequence). The CDR3 bases are TGTGCCAGCAGCTTAGTAGGAGTATCCTGGGGCTACACCTTC. Translated, it gives CASSLVGVSWGYTF. The full variable domain, completed using reference TRBV7-9 and TRBJ1-2, is DTGVSQNPRHKITKRGQNVTFRCDPISEHNRLYWYRQTLGQGPEFLTYFQNEAQLEKSRLLSDRFSAERPKGSFSTLEIQRTEQGDSAMYLCASSLVGVSWGYTFGSGTRLTVV.

V usage is TRBV7-9 and J usage is TRBJ1-2; D remains ambiguous. V lost 1 base and J lost 6, with 12 bases in between. Germline loops: CDR1 SEHNR, CDR2 FQNEAQ (reference sequence). The CDR3 loop spans 14 amino acids. The CDR3 DNA follows: TGTGCCAGCAGCTTAGTTCAAACAGCAAATGGCTACACCTTC. It translates to CASSLVQTANGYTF. Filled out from reference TRBV7-9 and TRBJ1-2, the complete variable domain reads DTGVSQNPRHKITKRGQNVTFRCDPISEHNRLYWYRQTLGQGPEFLTYFQNEAQLEKSRLLSDRFSAERPKGSFSTLEIQRTEQGDSAMYLCASSLVQTANGYTFGSGTRLTVV.